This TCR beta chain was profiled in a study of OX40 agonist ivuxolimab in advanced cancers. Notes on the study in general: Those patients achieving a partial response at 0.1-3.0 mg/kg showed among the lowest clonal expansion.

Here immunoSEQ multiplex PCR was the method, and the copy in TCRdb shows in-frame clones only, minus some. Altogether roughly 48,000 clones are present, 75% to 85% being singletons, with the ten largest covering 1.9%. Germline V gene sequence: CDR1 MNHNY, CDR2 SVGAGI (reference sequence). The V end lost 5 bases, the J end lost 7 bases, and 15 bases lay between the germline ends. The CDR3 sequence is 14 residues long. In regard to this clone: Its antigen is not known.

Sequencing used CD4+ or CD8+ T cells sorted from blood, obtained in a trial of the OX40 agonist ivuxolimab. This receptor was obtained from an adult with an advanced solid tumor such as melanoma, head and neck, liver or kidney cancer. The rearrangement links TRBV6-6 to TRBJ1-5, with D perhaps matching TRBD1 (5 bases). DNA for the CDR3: TGTGCCAGCAGTGCTCAGGGCTTTGGGCAGCCCCAGCATTTT. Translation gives CASSAQGFGQPQHF.